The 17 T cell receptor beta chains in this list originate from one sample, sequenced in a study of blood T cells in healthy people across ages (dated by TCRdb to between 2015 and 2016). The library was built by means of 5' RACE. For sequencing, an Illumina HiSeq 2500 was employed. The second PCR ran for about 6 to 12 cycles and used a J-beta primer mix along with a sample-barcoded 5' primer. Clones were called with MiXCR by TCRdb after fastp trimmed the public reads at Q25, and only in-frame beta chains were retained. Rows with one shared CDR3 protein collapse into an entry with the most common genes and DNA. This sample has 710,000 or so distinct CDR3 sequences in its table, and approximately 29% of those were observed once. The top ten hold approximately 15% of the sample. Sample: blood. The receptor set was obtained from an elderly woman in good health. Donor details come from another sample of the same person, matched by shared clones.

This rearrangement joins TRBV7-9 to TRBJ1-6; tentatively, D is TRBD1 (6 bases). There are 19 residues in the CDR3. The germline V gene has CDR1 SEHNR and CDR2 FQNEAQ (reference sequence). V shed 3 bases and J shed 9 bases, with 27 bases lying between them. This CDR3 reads CASSFAPETGRKDSSPLHF. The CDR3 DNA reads TGTGCCAGCAGCTTTGCCCCAGAGACAGGTCGTAAGGATAGTTCACCCCTCCACTTT. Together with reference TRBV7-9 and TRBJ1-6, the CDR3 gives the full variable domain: DTGVSQNPRHKITKRGQNVTFRCDPISEHNRLYWYRQTLGQGPEFLTYFQNEAQLEKSRLLSDRFSAERPKGSFSTLEIQRTEQGDSAMYLCASSFAPETGRKDSSPLHFGNGTRLTVT.

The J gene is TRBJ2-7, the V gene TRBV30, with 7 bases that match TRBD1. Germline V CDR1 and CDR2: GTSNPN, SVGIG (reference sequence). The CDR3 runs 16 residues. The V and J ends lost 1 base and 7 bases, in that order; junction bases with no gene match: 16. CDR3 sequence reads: CAWSGDGQAKLGEQYF. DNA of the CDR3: TGTGCCTGGAGTGGAGATGGACAGGCCAAATTGGGGGAGCAGTACTTC.

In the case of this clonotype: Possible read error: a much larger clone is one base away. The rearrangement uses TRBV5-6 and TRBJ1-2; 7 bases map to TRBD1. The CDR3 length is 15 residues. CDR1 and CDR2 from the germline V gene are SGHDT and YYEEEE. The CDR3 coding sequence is TGTGCCAGCAGGCATAACAGGGGCCTTAACTATGGCCACACCTTC. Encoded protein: CASRHNRGLNYGHTF.

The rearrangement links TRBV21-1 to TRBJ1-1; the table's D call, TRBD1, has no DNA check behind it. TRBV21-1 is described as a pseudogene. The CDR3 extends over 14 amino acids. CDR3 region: CASNRHRGPAEAFF. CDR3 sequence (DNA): TGTGCCAGCAACCGCCACAGGGGGCCAGCTGAAGCTTTCTTT.

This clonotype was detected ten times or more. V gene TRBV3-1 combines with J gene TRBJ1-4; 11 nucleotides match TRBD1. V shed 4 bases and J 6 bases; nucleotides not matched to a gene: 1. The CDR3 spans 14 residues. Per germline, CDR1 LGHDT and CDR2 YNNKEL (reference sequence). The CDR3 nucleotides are TGTGCCAGCAGCCGGACAGGGGGCTATGAAAAACTGTTTTTT. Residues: CASSRTGGYEKLFF.

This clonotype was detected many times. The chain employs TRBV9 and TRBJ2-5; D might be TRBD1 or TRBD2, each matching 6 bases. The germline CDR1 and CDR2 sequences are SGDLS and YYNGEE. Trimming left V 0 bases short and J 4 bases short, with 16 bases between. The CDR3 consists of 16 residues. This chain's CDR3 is CASSVAGLGGTETQYF. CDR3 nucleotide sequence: TGTGCCAGCAGCGTAGCAGGATTGGGGGGCACAGAGACCCAGTACTTC.

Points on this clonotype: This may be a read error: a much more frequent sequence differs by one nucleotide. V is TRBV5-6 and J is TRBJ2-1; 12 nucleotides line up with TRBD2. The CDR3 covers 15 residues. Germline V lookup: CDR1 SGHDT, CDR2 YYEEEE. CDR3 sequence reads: CASCFLTSGGREQFF. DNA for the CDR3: TGTGCCAGCTGCTTTCTGACTAGCGGGGGTCGTGAGCAGTTCTTC.

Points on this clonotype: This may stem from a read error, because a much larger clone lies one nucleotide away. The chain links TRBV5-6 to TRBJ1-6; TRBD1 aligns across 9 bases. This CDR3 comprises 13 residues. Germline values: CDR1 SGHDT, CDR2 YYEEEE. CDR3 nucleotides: TGTGCCGGCAGCCGGGACAGGGCTTCACCCCTCCACTTT. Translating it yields CAGSRDRASPLHF.

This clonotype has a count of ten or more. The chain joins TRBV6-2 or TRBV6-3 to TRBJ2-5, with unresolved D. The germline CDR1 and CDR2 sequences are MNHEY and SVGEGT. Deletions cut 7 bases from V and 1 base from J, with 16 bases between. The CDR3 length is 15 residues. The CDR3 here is CASKSLGASQETQYF. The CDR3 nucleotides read TGTGCCAGCAAGAGCCTAGGCGCCAGCCAAGAGACCCAGTACTTC.

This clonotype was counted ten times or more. The CDR3 here is CASSRGGAGYGYTF. In nucleotides, the CDR3 is TGTGCCAGCAGCCGAGGGGGCGCAGGCTATGGCTACACCTTC. The V and J genes are TRBV3-1 and TRBJ1-2, with 7 nucleotides matching TRBD1. The CDR3 covers 14 residues. CDR1 and CDR2 (germline): LGHDT, YNNKEL (reference sequence). V gave up 4 bases and J gave up 4 bases; unmatched junction bases: 6.

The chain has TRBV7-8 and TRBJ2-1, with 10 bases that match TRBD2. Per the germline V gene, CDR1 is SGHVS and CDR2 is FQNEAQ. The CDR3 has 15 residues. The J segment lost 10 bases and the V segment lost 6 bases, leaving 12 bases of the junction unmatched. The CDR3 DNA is TGTGCCAGCAGGGAGCGGGGGGGCCCCTCCCGGGAGCAGTTCTTC. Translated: CASRERGGPSREQFF.

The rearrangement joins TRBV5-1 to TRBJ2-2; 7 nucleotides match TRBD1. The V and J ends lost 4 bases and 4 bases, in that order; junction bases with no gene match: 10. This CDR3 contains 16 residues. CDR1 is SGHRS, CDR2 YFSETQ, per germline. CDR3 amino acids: CASSQTGAMGTGELFF. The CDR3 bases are TGCGCCAGCAGCCAAACAGGGGCAATGGGCACCGGGGAGCTGTTTTTT.

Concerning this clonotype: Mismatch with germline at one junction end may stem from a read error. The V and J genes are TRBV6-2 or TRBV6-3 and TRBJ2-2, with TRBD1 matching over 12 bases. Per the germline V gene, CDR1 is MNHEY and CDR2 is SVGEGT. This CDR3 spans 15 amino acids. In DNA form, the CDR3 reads TGTGTCAGCAGCACCGGGACAGGGGGCCCCAGGGAGCTGTTTTTT. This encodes CVSSTGTGGPRELFF.

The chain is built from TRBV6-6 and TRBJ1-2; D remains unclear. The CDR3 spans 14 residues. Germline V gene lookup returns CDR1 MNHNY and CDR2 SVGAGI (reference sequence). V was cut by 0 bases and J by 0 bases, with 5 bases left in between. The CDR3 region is CASSYSETNYGYTF. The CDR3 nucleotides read TGTGCCAGCAGTTACTCAGAAACTAACTATGGCTACACCTTC.

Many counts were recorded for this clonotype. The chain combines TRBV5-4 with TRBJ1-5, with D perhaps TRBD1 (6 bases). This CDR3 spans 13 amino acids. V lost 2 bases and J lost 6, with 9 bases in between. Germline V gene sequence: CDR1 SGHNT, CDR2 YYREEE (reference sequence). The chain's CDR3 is CASSFEGGQPQHF. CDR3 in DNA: TGTGCCAGCAGCTTCGAGGGGGGTCAGCCCCAGCATTTT.

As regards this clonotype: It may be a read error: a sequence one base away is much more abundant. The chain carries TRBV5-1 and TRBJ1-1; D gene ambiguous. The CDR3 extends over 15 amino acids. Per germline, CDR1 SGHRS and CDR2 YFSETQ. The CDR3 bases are TGCGCCAGCAACTTGGTCGATGGGAGTTACACTGAAGCTTTCTTT. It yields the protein CASNLVDGSYTEAFF.

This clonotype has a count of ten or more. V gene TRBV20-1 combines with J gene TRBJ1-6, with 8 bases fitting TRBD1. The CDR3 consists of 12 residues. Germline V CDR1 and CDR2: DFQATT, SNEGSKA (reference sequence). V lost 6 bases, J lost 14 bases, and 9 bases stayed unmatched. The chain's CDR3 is CSAPGQGQSLHF. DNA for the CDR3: TGCAGTGCCCCCGGACAGGGTCAATCCCTCCACTTT.